The T cell receptor beta chain under discussion was sequenced for a study of tumor-infiltrating lymphocytes in glioblastoma multiforme. TCRB libraries came from RNA via three nested multiplex PCR rounds. TCRB cDNA was made from approximately 0.5 ug total RNA. No unique molecular identifiers were described for these TCRB libraries. Using its own MiXCR run on the multiplex PCR reads, TCRdb lists one record per CDR3 protein. The sample yields 8,500 to 9,500 distinct CDR3 sequences, 74% seen once. Germline CDR1 is SGHDT and CDR2 is YYEEEE. Trimming left V 1 base short and J 8 bases short, with 10 bases between. The CDR3 runs 13 residues.

Sequencing input: brain tumor tissue. The receptor was derived from a male donor with glioblastoma. This sequence joins TRBV5-6 and TRBJ2-1; D is undetermined. The CDR3 loop is CASSLQDRYEQFF. The CDR3 DNA reads TGTGCCAGCAGCTTGCAGGATAGATATGAGCAGTTCTTC.